Presented here are 20 T cell receptor beta chains from one specimen sequenced in a study of blood T cell repertoires in COVID-19. Clones were sequenced by immunoSEQ multiplex PCR, and TCRdb holds only the in-frame ones, with some missing. The table has a few hundred thousand clones, about 83% seen once; the top ten hold roughly 1.9%. Source material: peripheral blood. The receptor set was obtained from a man between 25 and 39 years old who had recovered from COVID-19.

The CDR3: CASTSEVGEGNTIYF. In DNA form, the CDR3 reads TGTGCCAGCACCTCAGAGGTCGGAGAAGGAAACACCATATATTTT. This rearrangement joins TRBV28 to TRBJ1-3; D is unresolved. Trimming left V 7 bases short and J 4 bases short, with 17 bases between. The CDR3 contains 15 residues. The V gene's germline CDR1 is MDHEN and CDR2 SYDVKM.

V usage is TRBV6-6 and J usage is TRBJ2-3; TRBD2 is a possible D gene (7 bases). The CDR3 contains 15 residues. CDR1 is MNHNY, CDR2 SVGAGI, per germline (reference sequence). Trimming removed 4 bases at V and 1 base at J, with 12 bases between. The CDR3 sequence is CASSWGGAGTDTQYF. The DNA of the CDR3 is TGTGCCAGCAGTTGGGGGGGGGCGGGCACAGATACGCAGTATTTT.

The chain links TRBV18 to TRBJ1-3; the match to TRBD1 covers 10 bases. J lost 2 bases, V lost 8 bases, and 6 bases had no gene match. The CDR3 covers 15 residues. From germline, CDR1 is KGHSH and CDR2 LQKENI. The DNA for the CDR3 is TGTGCCAGCACCCTGGGACAGGGGACTGGAAACACCATATATTTT. Amino acids: CASTLGQGTGNTIYF.

J is TRBJ1-5 and V is TRBV28; D is unresolved. Trimming stripped 6 bases from V and 1 base from J, with 7 bases between. The germline gives CDR1 MDHEN, CDR2 SYDVKM. The CDR3 contains 13 residues. The CDR3 loop is CASRAVSNQPQHF. DNA of the CDR3: TGTGCCAGCAGAGCGGTAAGCAATCAGCCCCAGCATTTT. The full variable domain, completed using reference TRBV28 and TRBJ1-5, is DVKVTQSSRYLVKRTGEKVFLECVQDMDHENMFWYRQDPGLGLRLIYFSYDVKMKEKGDIPEGYSVSREKKERFSLILESASTNQTSMYLCASRAVSNQPQHFGDGTRLSIL.

The rearrangement uses TRBV11-2 and TRBJ1-6; TRBD1 is a possible D gene (6 bases). V lost 6 bases and J lost 7, with 13 bases in between. The germline CDR1 and CDR2 sequences are SGHAT and FQNNGV. The CDR3 extends over 14 amino acids. The CDR3 sequence is CASSSRGGNSPLHF. The CDR3 nucleotides read TGTGCCAGCAGTTCAAGGGGGGGAAATTCACCCCTCCACTTT.

This chain connects TRBV6-7 to TRBJ1-2, with D perhaps TRBD1 (5 bases). TRBV6-7 is assigned to the ORF class and has an uncertain function. CDR3 length: 16 residues. V shed 2 bases and J shed 2 bases, with 15 bases lying between them. CDR3 in DNA: TGTGCCAGCAGTTACCCGCAGGGCGGTATCAACTATGGCTACACCTTC. Its translation is CASSYPQGGINYGYTF.

This rearrangement joins TRBV9 to TRBJ2-7; TRBD1 aligns across 7 bases. J was trimmed by 7 bases and V by 4 bases; bases with no gene match: 8. Germline V gene sequence: CDR1 SGDLS, CDR2 YYNGEE. This CDR3 spans 13 amino acids. The CDR3 DNA is TGTGCCAGCAGCACAAACACAGGGGTAGAGCAGTACGTC. Translating gives CASSTNTGVEQYV.

The chain is built from TRBV5-1 and TRBJ2-2, with D perhaps TRBD1 (6 bases). Germline V lookup: CDR1 SGHRS, CDR2 YFSETQ. With 0 bases removed from V and 4 bases from J, the gap between germline ends came to 13 bases. This CDR3 is built from 16 residues. The CDR3 here is CASSLEAQGRTGELFF. The CDR3 DNA reads as TGCGCCAGCAGCTTGGAGGCTCAGGGGCGCACCGGGGAGCTGTTTTTT.

The chain is built from TRBV11-2 and TRBJ2-1, with TRBD2 identical over 8 bases. The V gene end was trimmed by 1 base and the J gene end by 4 bases; junction bases not matched to a gene: 12. This CDR3 is built from 18 residues. Per germline, CDR1 SGHAT and CDR2 FQNNGV. The CDR3 loop reads CASSLARVVSGAYNEQFF. The CDR3 region has the DNA TGTGCCAGCAGCTTAGCAAGGGTGGTTAGCGGGGCTTACAATGAGCAGTTCTTC.

This chain joins TRBV7-9 and TRBJ1-1, with a tentative D call TRBD1 (5 bases). The CDR3 loop spans 14 amino acids. Germline loops: CDR1 SEHNR, CDR2 FQNEAQ (reference sequence). Trimming removed 6 bases from V and 4 bases from J, with 15 bases in between. In nucleotides, the CDR3 is TGTGCCAGCAGAATCAGGGAGGAGGGCACTGAAGCTTTCTTT. This translates into CASRIREEGTEAFF.

The chain recombines TRBV5-5 with TRBJ2-3, with 9 nucleotides matching TRBD2. V dropped 1 base and J dropped 1; count of bases not matched to a gene: 7. In germline, CDR1 is SGHKS, CDR2 YYEKEE (reference sequence). The CDR3 is made up of 17 amino acids. CDR3 sequence: CASSLYDSGGRTDTQYF. For the CDR3, the DNA is TGTGCCAGCAGCTTGTATGATAGCGGGGGACGCACAGATACGCAGTATTTT.

CDR3 nucleotide sequence: TGTGCCAGCAGCTGGGGACAGGTTGGCACTGAAGCTTTCTTT. Translated: CASSWGQVGTEAFF. The chain carries TRBV3-1 (or the pseudogene TRBV3-2) and TRBJ1-1; 8 bases agree with TRBD1. CDR3 length: 14 amino acids. The trim removed 5 bases at V and 4 bases at J, leaving 6 bases unmatched. CDR1 and CDR2 from the germline V gene are LGHDT and YNNKEL (reference sequence).

The table lists this clone with a few counts. The chain combines TRBV19 with TRBJ1-5; D is unclear. Germline lookup yields CDR1 LNHDA and CDR2 SQIVND (reference sequence). This CDR3 region has 15 residues. V shed 6 bases and J shed 6 bases, with 18 bases lying between them. DNA of the CDR3: TGTGCCAGTAGCGCCCGGGTCCAAACTGGTCAGCCCCAGCATTTT. Protein: CASSARVQTGQPQHF.

This chain connects TRBV6-2 or TRBV6-3 to TRBJ2-5, with D maybe TRBD1 (5 bases). CDR3 length equals 13 residues. V gave up 1 base and J gave up 7 bases, with 10 bases separating them. Germline-derived CDR1 and CDR2 are MNHEY and SVGEGT. The CDR3 region has the DNA TGTGCCAGCAGTTACTTGGGGCCCGGGACCCAGTACTTC. Encoded protein: CASSYLGPGTQYF.

The V gene is TRBV10-1, the J gene TRBJ1-1; no firm D call. The CDR3 contains 13 residues. Trimming stripped 6 bases from V and 1 base from J, with 9 bases between. Germline values: CDR1 WNHNN, CDR2 SYGVQD (reference sequence). The CDR3 region is CASRADSNTEAFF. CDR3 DNA: TGCGCCAGCAGAGCCGACTCGAACACTGAAGCTTTCTTT.

CDR3 sequence: CASSQLRQARNTEAFF. In DNA, the CDR3 is TGTGCCAGCAGCCAATTACGACAGGCAAGGAACACTGAAGCTTTCTTT. The chain is built from TRBV5-6 and TRBJ1-1, with D possibly matching TRBD1 (6 bases). V was trimmed by 4 bases and J by 1 base, leaving 17 bases between them. Germline lookup yields CDR1 SGHDT and CDR2 YYEEEE. The CDR3 has 16 amino acids.

This chain joins TRBV7-8 and TRBJ2-5; 10 positions match TRBD1. The CDR3 loop spans 17 amino acids. Germline assignment: CDR1 SGHVS and CDR2 FQNEAQ. V lost 6 bases, J lost 5 bases, and 15 bases stayed unmatched. Here the CDR3 reads CASRETGTGVFRETQYF. The CDR3, as DNA: TGTGCCAGCAGAGAAACGGGGACAGGGGTCTTTCGGGAGACCCAGTACTTC.

J is TRBJ1-2 and V is TRBV16, with D perhaps matching TRBD1 (6 bases). This CDR3 contains 13 residues. V gave up 4 bases and J gave up 4 bases, with 10 bases separating them. Germline V gene lookup returns CDR1 KGHSY and CDR2 FQNENV. Here the CDR3 reads CASSPDRSYGYTF. CDR3 DNA: TGTGCCAGCAGCCCTGACAGGAGCTATGGCTACACCTTC.

The chain has TRBV6-1 and TRBJ1-1, with 8 bases fitting TRBD1. The CDR3 totals 15 residues. Germline V gives CDR1 MNHNS, CDR2 SASEGT. V lost 2 bases and J lost 1; bases outside the gene matches: 3. CDR3 sequence reads: CASSELGTGNTEAFF. DNA of the CDR3: TGTGCCAGCAGTGAATTGGGGACAGGGAACACTGAAGCTTTCTTT.

In this sample, this clone turned up many times. The chain joins TRBV28 to TRBJ2-7, with 7 bases lining up with TRBD2. Germline V lookup: CDR1 MDHEN, CDR2 SYDVKM. With 7 bases clipped from V and 4 bases from J, the junction kept 10 bases outside the gene matches. The CDR3 is 14 amino acids. The CDR3 nucleotides read TGTGCCAGCACGGCTAGCGGAGACGATTACGAGCAGTACGTC. It specifies CASTASGDDYEQYV.